The 25 T cell receptor beta chains given below trace back to one sample, sequenced in a study of T-cell memory formation after mild COVID-19. TCRdb used MiXCR to reprocess the 5' RACE reads, holding one entry per CDR3 protein. This table holds about 320,000 distinct CDR3 sequences, more than 13% found once. The sequenced sample was PBMCs or a T cell subset sorted from them (not recorded which). Every receptor here comes from a man younger than 35 who had mild COVID-19 (a few samples of this study predate the infection). Cell type and time point are not known.

The chain has TRBV6-2 or TRBV6-3 and TRBJ1-1; D remains unclear. Germline CDR1 is MNHEY and CDR2 is SVGEGT. V was trimmed by 2 bases and J by 5 bases, leaving 9 bases between them. The CDR3 length is 13 residues. The CDR3: CASSYALGTEAFF. The CDR3 DNA is TGTGCCAGCAGTTACGCCCTGGGTACTGAAGCTTTCTTT.

This clonotype has only a few counts. V usage is TRBV7-2 and J usage is TRBJ2-2; 8 nucleotides line up with TRBD2. The trim removed 2 bases at V and 4 bases at J, leaving 9 bases unmatched. This CDR3 is 17 amino acids long. Germline lookup yields CDR1 SGHTA and CDR2 FQGNSA. CDR3 nucleotide sequence: TGTGCCAGCAGCTTACGGTTCGGGGGGGTTCGCACCGGGGAGCTGTTTTTT. It specifies CASSLRFGGVRTGELFF.

The gene calls are TRBV12-3 or TRBV12-4 and TRBJ1-1; possibly TRBD1 for D (5 bases). The CDR3 is 15 amino acids. V was cut by 7 bases and J by 5 bases, with 20 bases left in between. CDR3 sequence reads: CASIVVFRGMTEAFF. DNA of the CDR3: TGTGCCAGCATTGTAGTCTTTCGGGGGATGACTGAAGCTTTCTTT.

This clonotype was observed a handful of times. V and J are TRBV3-1 and TRBJ1-5; no definite D call. The ends were cut back, 2 bases at V and 5 bases at J, with 4 bases in the middle. Germline V gene sequence: CDR1 LGHDT, CDR2 YNNKEL (reference sequence). This CDR3 spans 12 amino acids. CDR3 region: CASSQNDQPQHF. The CDR3 DNA reads TGTGCCAGCAGCCAAAACGATCAGCCCCAGCATTTT.

The genes are TRBV7-8 and TRBJ2-7; D is unclear. V lost 3 bases to trimming and J lost 6 bases, with 6 bases between them. Germline values: CDR1 SGHVS, CDR2 FQNEAQ. The CDR3 extends over 11 amino acids. CDR3 sequence: CASSFLTEQYF. DNA of the CDR3: TGTGCCAGCAGCTTCTTGACCGAGCAGTACTTC.

This clonotype was picked up a small number of times. V is TRBV20-1 and J is TRBJ1-4, with D perhaps matching TRBD1 (5 bases). CDR1 is DFQATT and CDR2 is SNEGSKA in the germline V gene (reference sequence). V was pared by 0 bases and J by 7 bases, with 12 bases between. The CDR3 has 14 residues. CDR3 DNA sequence: TGCAGTGCTAGAGATGGGGGGGGGAGTGAAAAACTGTTTTTT. Encoded protein: CSARDGGGSEKLFF.

In its sample, this clonotype was seen a few times. The rearrangement joins TRBV15 to TRBJ1-1, with a weak D call TRBD1 (6 bases). The CDR3 loop spans 15 amino acids. Germline lookup yields CDR1 LNHNV and CDR2 YYDKDF (reference sequence). Trimming stripped 1 base from V and 5 bases from J, with 14 bases between. Written as DNA, the CDR3 is TGTGCCACCAGCAGAGTGGGGGGGGCCGGGACTGAAGCTTTCTTT. Translation gives CATSRVGGAGTEAFF.

The chain recombines TRBV5-1 with TRBJ2-1; 9 positions match TRBD2. Trimming took 1 base from V and 6 from J; bases not matched to a gene: 11. The CDR3 has 17 amino acids. CDR1 is SGHRS, CDR2 YFSETQ, per germline. CDR3 DNA sequence: TGCGCCAGCAGCTTGACGGGGGCTAGCGGGGAACTCAATGAGCAGTTCTTC. Translation: CASSLTGASGELNEQFF.

This chain links TRBV12-3 or TRBV12-4 with TRBJ2-7; 7 bases agree with TRBD1. With V trimmed by 5 bases and J by 4 bases, 8 bases remained unmatched. The CDR3 extends over 14 amino acids. This CDR3 is CASSAGTVIYEQYF. The CDR3 DNA reads TGTGCCAGCAGTGCCGGGACAGTAATTTACGAGCAGTACTTC.

This clonotype was counted between two and nine times. CDR3 in DNA: TGTGCCAGCAGTTATATTTCTGCCCCGATGAACACTGAAGCTTTCTTT. Encoded protein: CASSYISAPMNTEAFF. The V gene is TRBV6-5, the J gene TRBJ1-1; unclear D gene. Trimming removed 3 bases at V and 0 bases at J, with 14 bases between. The CDR3 runs to 16 residues. Germline-derived CDR1 and CDR2 are MNHEY and SVGAGI.

V usage is TRBV20-1 and J usage is TRBJ2-5; 10 bases agree with TRBD2. Germline lookup yields CDR1 DFQATT and CDR2 SNEGSKA (reference sequence). This CDR3 region has 19 residues. The junction had 17 bases not matched to a gene; V was cut back by 0 bases and J by 4 bases. CDR3 amino acids: CSARDLSWERGGPRETQYF. The CDR3 DNA reads as TGCAGTGCTAGAGATCTCAGCTGGGAGCGGGGGGGACCAAGAGAGACCCAGTACTTC.

This clonotype was counted a few times. V is TRBV18 and J is TRBJ2-5; tentative D call: TRBD2 (5 bases). Germline values: CDR1 KGHSH, CDR2 LQKENI. The CDR3 consists of 14 residues. The V gene lost 4 bases and the J gene lost 4 bases, with 13 bases spanning the gap. CDR3 residues: CASSLSLAAETQYF. For the CDR3, the DNA is TGTGCCAGCTCACTCTCCCTAGCTGCAGAGACCCAGTACTTC. Full variable domain (missing parts from reference TRBV18 and TRBJ2-5): NAGVMQNPRHLVRRRGQEARLRCSPMKGHSHVYWYRQLPEEGLKFMVYLQKENIIDESGMPKERFSAEFPKEGPSILRIQQVVRGDSAAYFCASSLSLAAETQYFGPGTRLLVL.

V usage is TRBV4-3 and J usage is TRBJ1-2; no clear D gene. The CDR3 loop spans 15 amino acids. Germline V gene data show CDR1 as LGHNA and CDR2 as YSLEER. Trimming took 1 base from V and 4 from J, leaving 13 bases between them. The CDR3 region is CASSQVGEALYGYTF. For the CDR3, the DNA is TGCGCCAGCAGCCAAGTCGGTGAAGCACTCTATGGCTACACCTTC.

The gene calls are TRBV5-1 and TRBJ1-6; no reliable D call. The CDR3 runs to 13 residues. Trimming cost V 6 bases and J 7 bases, with 11 bases left between them. CDR1 SGHRS and CDR2 YFSETQ come from the germline V gene. The CDR3 spells CASTRTENSPLHF. Here the CDR3 DNA reads TGCGCCAGCACAAGGACGGAAAATTCACCCCTCCACTTT.

The rearrangement joins TRBV15 to TRBJ2-7, with 7 bases matching TRBD1. Germline trimming cut 1 base from V and 5 bases from J; bases unmatched to any gene: 2. Germline CDR1 LNHNV, CDR2 YYDKDF (reference sequence). CDR3 length equals 13 residues. CDR3 nucleotides: TGTGCCACCAGCAGAGTAACAGGGGACGAGCAGTACGTC. Amino acid sequence: CATSRVTGDEQYV.

This sequence joins TRBV6-2 or TRBV6-3 and TRBJ1-5, with D uncertain. CDR1 MNHEY and CDR2 SVGEGT come from the germline V gene. This CDR3 comprises 13 residues. The ends were cut back, 2 bases at V and 2 bases at J, with 4 bases in the middle. The CDR3 here is CASSYMGNQPQHF. CDR3 nucleotides: TGTGCCAGCAGTTACATGGGCAATCAGCCCCAGCATTTT.

This sequence joins TRBV5-6 and TRBJ2-1; TRBD2 agrees at 8 bases. CDR1 is SGHDT and CDR2 is YYEEEE in the germline V gene. Trimming took 4 bases from V and 9 from J; bases not matched to a gene: 12. This CDR3 contains 15 residues. The CDR3 protein is CASSPIGGAAGEQFF. CDR3 coding DNA: TGTGCCAGCAGCCCAATCGGGGGGGCCGCCGGTGAGCAGTTCTTC.

This clonotype was seen at least ten times. V and J are TRBV6-5 and TRBJ2-7; no clear D. The CDR3 has 11 residues. CDR1 MNHEY and CDR2 SVGAGI come from the germline V gene. Trimming took 7 bases from V and 7 from J, leaving 11 bases between them. CDR3 in DNA: TGTGCCAGCACCTCGGCCGGGGAGCAGTACTTC. As protein: CASTSAGEQYF.

The chain is built from TRBV4-3 and TRBJ2-7, with 7 bases identical to TRBD2. This CDR3 has 15 residues. The germline gives CDR1 LGHNA, CDR2 YSLEER. The J segment lost 3 bases and the V segment lost 0 bases, leaving 5 bases of the junction unmatched. CDR3 bases: TGCGCCAGCAGCCAAGACTGGCAGCGGGGCTACGAGCAGTACTTC. This translates into CASSQDWQRGYEQYF.

This clonotype appeared many times. The V call is TRBV7-9, the J call TRBJ2-3; a weak D match, TRBD1 (6 bases). Germline CDR1 and CDR2: SEHNR and FQNEAQ (reference sequence). The germline V and J ends were trimmed by 5 bases and 4 bases, with 13 bases remaining between them. The CDR3 has 14 amino acids. CDR3 in amino acids: CASSRLGAADTQYF. The CDR3 region has the DNA TGTGCCAGCAGCCGACTGGGGGCCGCAGATACGCAGTATTTT.

The rearrangement uses TRBV7-8 and TRBJ2-3; 10 nucleotides agree with TRBD1. The CDR3 runs to 14 residues. Per the germline V gene, CDR1 is SGHVS and CDR2 is FQNEAQ. Trimming cost V 2 bases and J 5 bases; bases outside gene matches: 1. As DNA, the CDR3 is TGTGCCAGCAGCTTACGGGACAGGGGAGATACGCAGTATTTT. This translates into CASSLRDRGDTQYF.

This clonotype turned up a few times. The CDR3 loop reads CASSRTGMEQYF. As DNA, the CDR3 is TGCGCCAGCAGCCGGACGGGGATGGAGCAGTACTTC. The chain links TRBV4-1 to TRBJ2-7; a weak D match, TRBD2 (5 bases). V dropped 4 bases and J dropped 7 bases, with 11 bases sitting between them. From germline, CDR1 is MGHRA and CDR2 YSYEKL. The CDR3 runs to 12 residues.

Ten or more counts support this clonotype. The rearrangement joins TRBV5-6 to TRBJ2-3; 10 bases are shared with TRBD2. This CDR3 region has 16 residues. Germline CDR1 is SGHDT and CDR2 is YYEEEE. Unmatched junction bases numbered 10, after V lost 4 bases and J lost 5 bases. The CDR3 spells CASSQEVAGGGDTQYF. DNA of the CDR3: TGTGCCAGCAGCCAGGAGGTAGCGGGGGGCGGAGATACGCAGTATTTT. Drawing the rest from reference TRBV5-6 and TRBJ2-3, the complete variable domain is DAGVTQSPTHLIKTRGQQVTLRCSPKSGHDTVSWYQQALGQGPQFIFQYYEEEERQRGNFPDRFSGHQFPNYSSELNVNALLLGDSALYLCASSQEVAGGGDTQYFGPGTRLTVL.

This sequence joins TRBV7-8 and TRBJ2-3, with a tentative D call TRBD1 (6 bases). The CDR3 loop spans 14 amino acids. Germline CDR1 and CDR2: SGHVS and FQNEAQ. Deletions cut 6 bases from V and 5 bases from J, with 15 bases between. The CDR3 nucleotides are TGTGCCAGCAGGGTCGCAGGGGCGCAAGATACGCAGTATTTT. Its protein product is CASRVAGAQDTQYF.

The chain combines TRBV7-2 with TRBJ2-1, with a weak D call TRBD1 (6 bases). Germline-derived CDR1 and CDR2 are SGHTA and FQGNSA. V lost 8 bases and J 0 bases, leaving 14 bases between the germline ends. The CDR3 contains 15 residues. CDR3 sequence reads: CASLPGVSSYNEQFF. For the CDR3, the DNA is TGTGCCAGCCTCCCAGGGGTTAGCTCCTACAATGAGCAGTTCTTC.